The rows below give T cell receptor beta chains drawn from one sample of a study of blood T cell repertoires in COVID-19. Measured with immunoSEQ multiplex PCR; TCRdb has only the in-frame clones, and not every one. The table shows around 70,000 clones, with 88% occurring only once. Material for sequencing was peripheral blood. The origin of the receptors is a human donor in a cohort sampled during active COVID-19. Both conserved end residues are part of each CDR3. D genes are given only for firm matches. Size is omitted from some rows. Given values are once, few, many or a class for expanded clones.

abundance,d_gene,v_gene,j_gene,CDR3aa,CDR3nt
NA,TRBD2,TRBV6-5,TRBJ2-1,CASSSRGGLNEQFF,TGTGCCAGCAGTTCACGGGGGGGCCTTAATGAGCAGTTCTTC
NA,NA,TRBV11-2,TRBJ2-7,CASSFPLVHEQYF,TGTGCCAGCAGCTTTCCCCTAGTCCACGAGCAGTACTTC
NA,NA,TRBV29-1,TRBJ2-3,CSVESSADTQYF,TGCAGCGTTGAATCTTCCGCAGATACGCAGTATTTT
NA,TRBD1,TRBV5-6,TRBJ2-7,CASSWTRGQITYEQYF,TGTGCCAGCAGCTGGACAAGGGGACAGATCACCTACGAGCAGTACTTC
few,NA,TRBV4-1,TRBJ2-7,CASSQDPTGTYEQYF,TGCGCCAGCAGCCAAGATCCGACAGGAACCTACGAGCAGTACTTC
NA,NA,TRBV9,TRBJ1-4,CASSAPDSNEKLFF,TGTGCCAGCAGCGCACCGGACAGTAATGAAAAACTGTTTTTT
NA,NA,TRBV7-2,TRBJ2-7,CASSLGPGGTYEQYF,TGTGCCAGCAGCTTAGGCCCGGGTGGTACCTACGAGCAGTACTTC
NA,TRBD2,TRBV7-9,TRBJ2-1,CASSGDPSGGHNEQFF,TGTGCCAGCAGCGGAGATCCCAGCGGGGGTCACAATGAGCAGTTCTTC
NA,NA,TRBV9,TRBJ2-5,CASSPNHYQETQYF,TGTGCCAGCAGCCCCAACCACTACCAAGAGACCCAGTACTTC
NA,TRBD2,TRBV10-3,TRBJ2-3,CAISGGTSGLGTDTQYF,TGTGCCATCAGTGGCGGGACTAGCGGGCTCGGCACAGATACGCAGTATTTT
NA,TRBD2,TRBV3-1/TRBV3-2,TRBJ2-2,CASSQLRGADTGELFF,TGTGCCAGCAGCCAATTGCGGGGGGCGGACACCGGGGAGCTGTTTTTT
NA,TRBD2,TRBV28,TRBJ2-3,CASSRLAGVSDTQYF,TGTGCCAGCAGCCGACTAGCGGGAGTCTCAGATACGCAGTATTTT
once,TRBD1,TRBV6-5,TRBJ2-5,CASSGTAYQETQYF,TGTGCCAGTTCCGGGACAGCGTACCAAGAGACCCAGTACTTC
NA,NA,TRBV27,TRBJ2-1,CASSSQGQRHNEQFF,TGTGCCAGCAGTTCCCAAGGACAGCGCCACAATGAGCAGTTCTTC
NA,TRBD1,TRBV5-1,TRBJ2-7,CASSLNRGPDEQYF,TGCGCCAGCAGCTTGAACAGGGGGCCTGACGAGCAGTACTTC
NA,TRBD2,TRBV14,TRBJ2-7,CASSRIPGGLAGSEYEQYF,TGTGCCAGCAGCCGCATACCGGGGGGACTAGCGGGGTCTGAGTACGAGCAGTACTTC
NA,NA,TRBV2,TRBJ2-5,CASIPGDSLQETQYF,TGTGCCAGCATTCCGGGAGACAGTTTACAAGAGACCCAGTACTTC
NA,TRBD1,TRBV24-1,TRBJ1-1,CATSDSRQGNTEAFF,TGTGCCACCAGTGATTCGCGACAGGGGAACACTGAAGCTTTCTTT
NA,TRBD2,TRBV5-1,TRBJ2-3,CASSALGTSGFTDTQYF,TGCGCCAGCAGCGCGCTCGGGACTAGCGGATTCACAGATACGCAGTATTTT
NA,NA,TRBV29-1,TRBJ2-3,CSVSVSSTDTQYF,TGCAGCGTAAGCGTCTCTAGCACAGATACGCAGTATTTT
NA,NA,TRBV19,TRBJ1-3,CASTGVASGNTIYF,TGTGCCAGTACCGGTGTTGCCTCTGGAAACACCATATATTTT
NA,NA,TRBV13,TRBJ2-7,CASGATGEQYF,TGTGCCAGCGGAGCCACAGGCGAGCAGTACTTC